Following are 5 T cell receptor beta chains from one sample sequenced in a study of OX40 agonist ivuxolimab in advanced cancers. Sequenced by immunoSEQ multiplex PCR; TCRdb stores in-frame clones only, minus some. The sample yields 71,000 or so clones, around 81% seen once. Sequencing used CD4+ or CD8+ T cells sorted from blood, obtained in a trial of the OX40 agonist ivuxolimab. These receptors all stem from an adult with an advanced solid tumor such as melanoma, head and neck, liver or kidney cancer.

This rearrangement joins TRBV2 to TRBJ1-1; possibly TRBD1 for D (6 bases). Germline V gene lookup returns CDR1 SNHLY and CDR2 FYNNEI. The V end lost 1 base, the J end lost 1 base, and 10 bases lay between the germline ends. The CDR3 length is 15 residues. CDR3 DNA: TGTGCCAGCAGTGAAGTGGGCAGGGGGAACACTGAAGCTTTCTTT. Translation gives CASSEVGRGNTEAFF.

The chain links TRBV5-6 to TRBJ2-5, with D perhaps TRBD2 (6 bases). The CDR3 is made up of 15 amino acids. V dropped 4 bases and J dropped 5 bases, with 18 bases sitting between them. Germline V gene sequence: CDR1 SGHDT, CDR2 YYEEEE. The CDR3, as DNA: TGTGCCAGCAGCCCGTCCGGGAGCCGGTTGGAGACCCAGTACTTC. Amino acids: CASSPSGSRLETQYF.

The chain uses TRBV21-1 and TRBJ2-7; TRBD1 is the table's D call and was not checked against the DNA. TRBV21-1 is a pseudogene locus. This CDR3 has 15 amino acids. CDR3 coding DNA: TGTGCCAGCAATCCCAGATGGGGCAGGGGCCACGAGCAGTACTTC. It yields the protein CASNPRWGRGHEQYF.

This chain links TRBV5-1 with TRBJ1-4; D is uncertain. V was cut by 6 bases and J by 8 bases, with 14 bases left in between. The length of the CDR3 is 13 residues. Germline CDR1 is SGHRS and CDR2 is YFSETQ. The CDR3 DNA reads as TGCGCCAGCACCCCCGGGGTGGGGGAAAAACTGTTTTTT. Amino acid sequence: CASTPGVGEKLFF.

This chain links TRBV5-3 with TRBJ2-1, with D possibly being TRBD2 (5 bases). TRBV5-3 is given ORF status, its function remaining uncertain. V lost 1 base to trimming and J lost 5 bases, with 10 bases between them. The CDR3 length is 14 residues. For the CDR3, the DNA is TGTGCCAGAAGCTTGCTTAGCGCCCACAATGAGCAGTTCTTC. Protein sequence: CARSLLSAHNEQFF.